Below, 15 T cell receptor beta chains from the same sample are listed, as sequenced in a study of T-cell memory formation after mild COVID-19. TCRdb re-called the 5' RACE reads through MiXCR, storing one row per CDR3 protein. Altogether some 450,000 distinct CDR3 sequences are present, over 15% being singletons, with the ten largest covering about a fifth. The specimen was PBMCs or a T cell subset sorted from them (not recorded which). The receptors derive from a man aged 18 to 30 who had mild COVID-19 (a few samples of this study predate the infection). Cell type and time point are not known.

CDR3 sequence: CSPSSTGTGGPGSGANVLTF. The CDR3, as DNA: TGCAGCCCTTCATCAACCGGGACAGGGGGTCCGGGCTCTGGGGCCAACGTCCTGACTTTC. The genes are TRBV20-1 and TRBJ2-6, with TRBD1 matching 11 bases. This CDR3 has 20 amino acids. The germline V gene has CDR1 DFQATT and CDR2 SNEGSKA (reference sequence).

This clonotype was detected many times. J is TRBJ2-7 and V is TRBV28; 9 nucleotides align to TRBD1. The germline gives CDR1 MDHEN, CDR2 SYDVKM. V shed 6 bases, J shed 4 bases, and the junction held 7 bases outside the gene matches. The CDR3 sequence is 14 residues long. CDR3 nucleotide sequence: TGTGCCAGCAGCTCCGGGACAGGGTCTTACGAGCAGTACGTC. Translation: CASSSGTGSYEQYV.

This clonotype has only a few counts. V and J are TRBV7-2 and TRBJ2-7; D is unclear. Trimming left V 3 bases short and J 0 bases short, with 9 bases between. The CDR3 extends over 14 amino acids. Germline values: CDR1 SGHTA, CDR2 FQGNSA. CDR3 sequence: CASSLGRYSYEQYF. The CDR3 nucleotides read TGTGCCAGCAGCTTGGGCAGGTACTCCTACGAGCAGTACTTC.

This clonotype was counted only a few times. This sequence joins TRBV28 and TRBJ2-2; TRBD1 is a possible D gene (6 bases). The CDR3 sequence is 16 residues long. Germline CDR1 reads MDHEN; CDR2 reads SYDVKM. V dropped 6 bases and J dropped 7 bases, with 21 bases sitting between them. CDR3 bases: TGTGCCAGCAGCCGACCCACAGGGTTTGAGAACGGGGAGCTGTTTTTT. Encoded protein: CASSRPTGFENGELFF. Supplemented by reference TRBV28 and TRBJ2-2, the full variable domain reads DVKVTQSSRYLVKRTGEKVFLECVQDMDHENMFWYRQDPGLGLRLIYFSYDVKMKEKGDIPEGYSVSREKKERFSLILESASTNQTSMYLCASSRPTGFENGELFFGEGSRLTVL.

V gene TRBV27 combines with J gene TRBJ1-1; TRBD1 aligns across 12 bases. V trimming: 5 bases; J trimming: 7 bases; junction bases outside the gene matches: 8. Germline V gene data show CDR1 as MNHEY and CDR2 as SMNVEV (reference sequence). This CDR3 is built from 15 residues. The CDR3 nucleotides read TGTGCCAGCAGTCCCGGGACAGGGGGCGCGTATGAAGCTTTCTTT. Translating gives CASSPGTGGAYEAFF.

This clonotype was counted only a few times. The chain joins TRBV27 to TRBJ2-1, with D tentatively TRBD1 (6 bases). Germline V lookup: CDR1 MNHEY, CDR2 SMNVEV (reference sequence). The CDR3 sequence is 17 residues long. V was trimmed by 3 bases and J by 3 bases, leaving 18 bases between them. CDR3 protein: CASSFEYTGKYYNEQFF. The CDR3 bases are TGTGCCAGCAGTTTTGAGTATACAGGGAAATACTACAATGAGCAGTTCTTC.

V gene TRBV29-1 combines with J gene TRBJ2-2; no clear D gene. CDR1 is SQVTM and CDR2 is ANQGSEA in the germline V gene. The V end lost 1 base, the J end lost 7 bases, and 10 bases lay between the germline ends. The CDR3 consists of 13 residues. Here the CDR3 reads CSVEARPNGELFF. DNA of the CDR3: TGCAGCGTTGAAGCACGTCCTAACGGGGAGCTGTTTTTT.

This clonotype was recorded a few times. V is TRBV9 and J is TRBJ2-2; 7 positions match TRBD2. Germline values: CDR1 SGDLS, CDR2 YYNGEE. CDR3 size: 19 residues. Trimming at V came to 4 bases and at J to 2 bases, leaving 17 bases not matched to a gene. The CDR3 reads CASSSRLNPLADNTGELFF. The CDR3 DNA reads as TGTGCCAGCAGCTCTCGTCTCAACCCCCTAGCGGACAACACCGGGGAGCTGTTTTTT.

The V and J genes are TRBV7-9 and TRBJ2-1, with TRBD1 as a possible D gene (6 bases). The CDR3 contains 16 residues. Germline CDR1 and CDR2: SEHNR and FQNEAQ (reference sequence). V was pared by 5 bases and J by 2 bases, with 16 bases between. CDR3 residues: CASSLSGDRTYNEQFF. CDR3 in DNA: TGTGCCAGCAGCCTGTCAGGGGATCGAACCTACAATGAGCAGTTCTTC.

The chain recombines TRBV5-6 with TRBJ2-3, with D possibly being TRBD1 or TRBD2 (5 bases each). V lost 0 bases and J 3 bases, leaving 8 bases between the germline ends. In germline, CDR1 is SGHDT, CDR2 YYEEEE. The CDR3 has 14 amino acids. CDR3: CASSLVRETDTQYF. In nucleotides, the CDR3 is TGTGCCAGCAGCTTGGTCAGGGAGACAGATACGCAGTATTTT.

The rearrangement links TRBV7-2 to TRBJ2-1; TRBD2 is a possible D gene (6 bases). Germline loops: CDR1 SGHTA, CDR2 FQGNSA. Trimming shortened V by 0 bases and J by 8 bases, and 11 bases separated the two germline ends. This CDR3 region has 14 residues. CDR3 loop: CASSLAGLWDEQFF. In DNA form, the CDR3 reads TGTGCCAGCAGCTTAGCGGGACTGTGGGATGAGCAGTTCTTC.

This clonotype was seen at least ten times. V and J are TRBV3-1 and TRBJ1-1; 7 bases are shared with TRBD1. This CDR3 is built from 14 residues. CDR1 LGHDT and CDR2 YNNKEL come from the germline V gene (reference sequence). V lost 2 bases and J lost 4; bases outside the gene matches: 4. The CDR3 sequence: CASSQRQGGTEAFF. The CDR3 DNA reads TGTGCCAGCAGCCAACGACAGGGCGGCACTGAAGCTTTCTTT.

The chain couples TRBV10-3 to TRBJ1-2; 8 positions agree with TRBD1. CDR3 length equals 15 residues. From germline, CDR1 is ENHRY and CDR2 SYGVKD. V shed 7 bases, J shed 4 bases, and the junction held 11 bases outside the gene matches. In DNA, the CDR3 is TGTGCCATCAAGTCCTCGGCAGGGGGCCTCTATGGCTACACCTTC. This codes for CAIKSSAGGLYGYTF.

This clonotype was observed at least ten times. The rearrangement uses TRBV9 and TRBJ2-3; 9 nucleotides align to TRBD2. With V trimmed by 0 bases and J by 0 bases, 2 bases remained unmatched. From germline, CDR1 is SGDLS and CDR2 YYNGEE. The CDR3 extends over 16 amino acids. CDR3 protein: CASSVGLAASTDTQYF. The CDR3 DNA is TGTGCCAGCAGCGTAGGACTAGCGGCTAGCACAGATACGCAGTATTTT.

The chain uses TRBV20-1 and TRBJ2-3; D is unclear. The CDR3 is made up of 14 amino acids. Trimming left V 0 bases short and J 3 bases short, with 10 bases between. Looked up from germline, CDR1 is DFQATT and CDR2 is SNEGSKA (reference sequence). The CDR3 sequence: CSAREVPQTDTQYF. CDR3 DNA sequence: TGCAGTGCTAGAGAAGTCCCCCAGACAGATACGCAGTATTTT.